The 19 T cell receptor beta chains in this list originate from one sample, sequenced in a study of T-cell reconstitution after alpha-beta-depleted transplantation in children. Preparing the TCRbeta library involved the use of unique molecular identifiers. TCRdb analysed the PCR reads with MiXCR anew, one entry per CDR3 protein. The data show over 200,000 distinct CDR3 sequences, with over 15% seen just once and just under 45% held by the top ten. Here the sequenced sample was PBMCs, mostly from graft donor cells, taken 360 days after TCRalphabeta/CD19-depleted stem cell transplant. Receptors originate from a male patient aged 2 to 9 who had a stem cell transplant for acute lymphoblastic leukemia, so the T cells may come from the graft donor.

This clonotype was seen a few times. CDR3 in amino acids: CASSYSPGGSEDTQYF. The CDR3 DNA is TGTGCCAGCAGTTACTCCCCAGGGGGCAGTGAAGATACGCAGTATTTT. The V call is TRBV6-2 or TRBV6-3, the J call TRBJ2-3, with 8 bases lining up with TRBD1. The J segment lost 5 bases and the V segment lost 0 bases, leaving 7 bases of the junction unmatched. Germline lookup yields CDR1 MNHEY and CDR2 SVGEGT. This CDR3 has 16 amino acids.

The V and J genes are TRBV3-1 and TRBJ2-5, with 7 bases matching TRBD1. Germline values: CDR1 LGHDT, CDR2 YNNKEL (reference sequence). V was pared by 4 bases and J by 3 bases, with 5 bases of the junction left unmatched. The CDR3 runs to 14 residues. CDR3 loop: CASSPGQPEETQYF. CDR3 coding DNA: TGTGCCAGCAGCCCGGGACAGCCGGAAGAGACCCAGTACTTC.

This clonotype has a handful of counts. This chain uses TRBV6-4 with TRBJ2-3, with D perhaps TRBD2 (6 bases). V was shortened by 2 bases and J by 9 bases, with 12 bases between the two germline ends. Per germline, CDR1 MRHNA and CDR2 SNTAGT. The CDR3 has 13 amino acids. This chain's CDR3 is CASSDPGAGTQYF. The CDR3 region has the DNA TGTGCCAGCAGTGACCCTGGGGCGGGAACGCAGTATTTT.

This clonotype appeared a few times. This chain connects TRBV7-6 to TRBJ1-4; D is unresolved. The CDR3 is 15 residues long. The V and J ends lost 4 bases and 0 bases respectively, with 9 bases between them. Looked up from germline, CDR1 is SGHVS and CDR2 is FNYEAQ. The CDR3 nucleotides are TGTGCCAGCAGCTCACCGGCACCAACTAATGAAAAACTGTTTTTT. Its translation: CASSSPAPTNEKLFF.

V and J are TRBV12-3 or TRBV12-4 and TRBJ1-2; possibly TRBD1 for D (5 bases). The CDR3 length is 15 residues. Trimming shortened V by 6 bases and J by 2 bases, and 16 bases separated the two germline ends. In DNA form, the CDR3 reads TGTGCCAGCAGCCCCCAGGGAGCATTAAACTATGGCTACACCTTC. Translating it yields CASSPQGALNYGYTF.

The chain couples TRBV24-1 to TRBJ2-1; D call uncertain. The V gene's germline CDR1 is KGHDR and CDR2 SFDVKD. The CDR3 sequence is 15 residues long. The V end was cut by 3 bases, the J end by 0 bases, with 8 bases between. The CDR3 sequence: CATSDPQSSYNEQFF. In nucleotides, the CDR3 is TGTGCCACCAGTGATCCACAGAGCTCCTACAATGAGCAGTTCTTC.

Points on this clonotype: A read error is likely, as this CDR3 ends without the conserved phenylalanine or tryptophan. The chain recombines TRBV6-4 with TRBJ2-3; D is unresolved. Germline loops: CDR1 MRHNA, CDR2 SNTAGT. The CDR3 is 15 amino acids. V dropped 8 bases and J dropped 0 bases, with 15 bases sitting between them. In nucleotides, the CDR3 is TGTGCCAGCCCCCTCAAATATCCTAGCACAGATACGCAGTATATT. The encoded protein is CASPLKYPSTDTQYI.

The V gene is TRBV20-1, the J gene TRBJ2-4; D gene unclear. The CDR3 is made up of 14 amino acids. The germline gives CDR1 DFQATT, CDR2 SNEGSKA (reference sequence). With 1 base removed from V and 0 bases from J, the gap between germline ends came to 7 bases. The CDR3 nucleotides read TGCAGTGCTAGAGGGGCTCTAGCCAAAAACATTCAGTACTTC. This codes for CSARGALAKNIQYF.

V gene TRBV28 combines with J gene TRBJ2-1; D unclear. The CDR3 sequence is 14 residues long. Looked up from germline, CDR1 is MDHEN and CDR2 is SYDVKM. V lost 6 bases, J lost 3 bases, and 12 bases lay in between. For the CDR3, the DNA is TGTGCCAGCAGCCGCTTCCCTGGCTACAATGAGCAGTTCTTC. It encodes CASSRFPGYNEQFF.

The chain links TRBV5-1 to TRBJ2-7, with a tentative D call TRBD2 (6 bases). This CDR3 is built from 15 residues. Germline CDR1 SGHRS, CDR2 YFSETQ. Trimming shortened V by 0 bases and J by 1 base, and 11 bases separated the two germline ends. CDR3 nucleotides: TGCGCCAGCAGCTTGGCCTCAGGGAGGTCCTACGAGCAGTACTTC. Encoded protein: CASSLASGRSYEQYF.

The chain employs TRBV29-1 and TRBJ2-7, with TRBD2 matching over 8 bases. Germline CDR1 and CDR2: SQVTM and ANQGSEA. With 5 bases clipped from V and 5 bases from J, the junction kept 11 bases outside the gene matches. This CDR3 has 14 residues. The CDR3 is CSVFLGLASHEQYF. CDR3 in DNA: TGCAGCGTTTTCCTCGGACTAGCTTCCCACGAGCAGTACTTC.

This clonotype was seen only a few times. The V and J genes are TRBV29-1 and TRBJ2-7; perhaps D is TRBD1 or TRBD2 (5 bases each). This CDR3 is built from 12 residues. V was shortened by 4 bases and J by 3 bases, with 10 bases between the two germline ends. In germline, CDR1 is SQVTM, CDR2 ANQGSEA. The CDR3 DNA sequence: TGCAGCGTTGTTAGAGGGGACTACGAGCAGTACTTC. This translates into CSVVRGDYEQYF.

This clonotype was seen only a few times. CDR3 amino acids: CASSPELPGTGSMNTEAFF. CDR3 bases: TGTGCCAGCAGCCCCGAACTTCCCGGGACAGGGAGCATGAACACTGAAGCTTTCTTT. The chain couples TRBV11-1 to TRBJ1-1; 9 bases match TRBD1. The CDR3 is made up of 19 amino acids. V shed 5 bases, J shed 0 bases, and the junction held 16 bases outside the gene matches. CDR1 is SGHAT, CDR2 FQDESV, per germline (reference sequence).

J is TRBJ1-3 and V is TRBV10-3; 8 positions match TRBD1. CDR1 is ENHRY, CDR2 SYGVKD, per germline. J was trimmed by 5 bases and V by 10 bases; bases with no gene match: 7. This CDR3 spans 13 amino acids. The CDR3 nucleotides read TGTGCCACCCAGACAGGGGACCGAAACACCATATATTTT. Encoded protein: CATQTGDRNTIYF.

This clonotype was seen only a few times. The genes are TRBV4-3 and TRBJ2-2; D uncertain. CDR1 is LGHNA, CDR2 YSLEER, per germline. With 0 bases removed from V and 1 base from J, the gap between germline ends came to 6 bases. This CDR3 has 15 residues. The CDR3 here is CASSQDRGNTGELFF. The DNA of the CDR3 is TGCGCCAGCAGCCAAGACCGAGGGAACACCGGGGAGCTGTTTTTT.

The chain has TRBV28 and TRBJ2-2, with 8 positions matching TRBD1. Per germline, CDR1 MDHEN and CDR2 SYDVKM. V lost 0 bases, J lost 2 bases, and 5 bases stayed unmatched. This CDR3 has 17 amino acids. CDR3 region: CASSLWTDRANTGELFF. The CDR3 DNA is TGTGCCAGCAGTTTATGGACGGACAGGGCTAACACCGGGGAGCTGTTTTTT.

CDR3 DNA sequence: TGCAGCGTTGATGTGGGAAAGGAGACCCAGTACTTC. It is translated as CSVDVGKETQYF. The chain uses TRBV29-1 and TRBJ2-5; D is ambiguous. CDR1 and CDR2 from the germline V gene are SQVTM and ANQGSEA. Trimming shortened V by 3 bases and J by 5 bases, and 10 bases separated the two germline ends. This CDR3 contains 12 residues. Looking up the rest from reference TRBV29-1 and TRBJ2-5 gives the full variable domain: SAVISQKPSRDICQRGTSLTIQCQVDSQVTMMFWYRQQPGQSLTLIATANQGSEATYESGFVIDKFPISRPNLTFSTLTVSNMSPEDSSIYLCSVDVGKETQYFGPGTRLLVL.

There are a few counts of this clonotype. This chain joins TRBV24-1 and TRBJ2-3; D is uncertain. The CDR3 is 13 residues long. Deletions cut 0 bases from V and 4 bases from J, with 4 bases between. CDR1 KGHDR and CDR2 SFDVKD come from the germline V gene. The CDR3 is CATSDLRSDTQYF. The CDR3 DNA is TGTGCCACCAGTGATTTGAGATCAGATACGCAGTATTTT.

The chain couples TRBV10-3 to TRBJ2-5, with D perhaps TRBD2 (5 bases). Germline CDR1 and CDR2: ENHRY and SYGVKD. The V end was cut by 2 bases, the J end by 5 bases, with 12 bases between. CDR3 size: 14 residues. In nucleotides, the CDR3 is TGTGCCATCAGTGAGGGCACAGCGGTGGAGACCCAGTACTTC. It yields the protein CAISEGTAVETQYF.